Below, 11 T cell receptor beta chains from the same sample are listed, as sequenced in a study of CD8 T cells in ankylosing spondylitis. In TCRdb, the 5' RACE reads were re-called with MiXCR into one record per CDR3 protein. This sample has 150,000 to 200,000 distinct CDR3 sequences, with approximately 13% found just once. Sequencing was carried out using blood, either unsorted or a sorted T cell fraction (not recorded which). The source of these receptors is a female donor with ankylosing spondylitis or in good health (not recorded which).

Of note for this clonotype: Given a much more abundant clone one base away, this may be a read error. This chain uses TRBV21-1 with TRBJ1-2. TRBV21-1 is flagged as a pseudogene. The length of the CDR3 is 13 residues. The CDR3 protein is CASTSLGGKGFTF. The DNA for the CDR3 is TGTGCCAGCACCTCCCTTGGGGGGAAAGGCTTCACCTTC.

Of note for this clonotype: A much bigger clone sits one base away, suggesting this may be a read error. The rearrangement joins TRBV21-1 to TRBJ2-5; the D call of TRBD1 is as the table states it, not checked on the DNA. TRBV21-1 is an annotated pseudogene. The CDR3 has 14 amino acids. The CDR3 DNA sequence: TGTGCCAGCAGCAAAGGTGACGGGAAAGAGACCCAGTACTTC. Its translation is CASSKGDGKETQYF.

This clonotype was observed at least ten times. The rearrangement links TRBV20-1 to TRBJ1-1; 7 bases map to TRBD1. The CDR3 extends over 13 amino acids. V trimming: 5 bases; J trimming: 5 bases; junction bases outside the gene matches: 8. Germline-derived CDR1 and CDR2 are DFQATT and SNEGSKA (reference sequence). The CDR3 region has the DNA TGCAGTGCTGTCCCAGGGGGAGGGACTGAAGCTTTCTTT. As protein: CSAVPGGGTEAFF.

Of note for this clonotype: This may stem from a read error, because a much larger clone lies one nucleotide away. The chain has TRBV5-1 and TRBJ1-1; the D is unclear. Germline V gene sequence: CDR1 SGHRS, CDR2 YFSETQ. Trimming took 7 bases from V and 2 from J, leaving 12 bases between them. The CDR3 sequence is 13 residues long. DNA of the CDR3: TGCGCCAGCGGCCCCCTTACAAACACTGAAGCTTTCTTT. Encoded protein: CASGPLTNTEAFF.

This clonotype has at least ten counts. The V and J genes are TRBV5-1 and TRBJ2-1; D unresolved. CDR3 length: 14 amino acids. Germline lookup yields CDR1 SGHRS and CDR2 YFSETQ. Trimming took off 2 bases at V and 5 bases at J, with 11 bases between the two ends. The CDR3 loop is CASSFLDGDNEQFF. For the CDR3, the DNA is TGCGCCAGCAGCTTTTTGGACGGAGACAATGAGCAGTTCTTC.

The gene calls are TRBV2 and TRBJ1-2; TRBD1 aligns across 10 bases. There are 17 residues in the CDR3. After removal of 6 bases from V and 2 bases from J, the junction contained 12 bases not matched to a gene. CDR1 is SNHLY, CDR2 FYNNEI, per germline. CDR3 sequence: CASSDLTRGQGNYGYTF. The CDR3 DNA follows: TGTGCCAGCAGCGACCTTACCAGGGGACAGGGGAACTATGGCTACACCTTC. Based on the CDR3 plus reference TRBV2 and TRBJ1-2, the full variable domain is EPEVTQTPSHQVTQMGQEVILRCVPISNHLYFYWYRQILGQKVEFLVSFYNNEISEKSEIFDDQFSVERPDGSNFTLKIRSTKLEDSAMYFCASSDLTRGQGNYGYTFGSGTRLTVV.

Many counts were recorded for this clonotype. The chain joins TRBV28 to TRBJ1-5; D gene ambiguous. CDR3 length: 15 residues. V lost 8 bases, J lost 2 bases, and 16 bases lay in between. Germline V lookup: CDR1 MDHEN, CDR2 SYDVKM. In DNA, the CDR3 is TGTGCCAGCCAAGATGGAGGCGGTCGCAATCAGCCCCAGCATTTT. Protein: CASQDGGGRNQPQHF.

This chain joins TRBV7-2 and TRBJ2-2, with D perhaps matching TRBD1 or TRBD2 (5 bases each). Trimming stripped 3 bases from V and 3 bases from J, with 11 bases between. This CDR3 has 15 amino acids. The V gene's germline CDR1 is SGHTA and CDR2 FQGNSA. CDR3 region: CASSFRERDTGELFF. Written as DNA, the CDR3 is TGTGCCAGCAGCTTCAGGGAGAGAGACACCGGGGAGCTGTTTTTT.

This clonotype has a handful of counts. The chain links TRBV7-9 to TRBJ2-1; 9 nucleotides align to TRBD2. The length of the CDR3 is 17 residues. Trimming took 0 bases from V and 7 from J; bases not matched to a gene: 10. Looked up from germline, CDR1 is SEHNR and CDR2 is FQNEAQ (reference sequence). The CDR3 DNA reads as TGTGCCAGCAGCTTAGCCGGCGCACTAGCGGGTACGAATGAGCAGTTCTTC. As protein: CASSLAGALAGTNEQFF.

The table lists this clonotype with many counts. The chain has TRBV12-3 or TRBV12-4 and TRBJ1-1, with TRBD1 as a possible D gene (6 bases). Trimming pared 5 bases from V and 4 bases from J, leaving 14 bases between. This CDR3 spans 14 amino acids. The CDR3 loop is CASSNRGGGTEAFF. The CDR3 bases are TGTGCCAGCAGTAACCGGGGAGGGGGCACTGAAGCTTTCTTT.

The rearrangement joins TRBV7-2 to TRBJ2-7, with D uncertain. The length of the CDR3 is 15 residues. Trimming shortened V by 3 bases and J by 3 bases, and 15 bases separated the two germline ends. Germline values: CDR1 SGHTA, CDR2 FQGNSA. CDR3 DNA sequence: TGTGCCAGCAGCTTGGCTACCGAGACTTACTACGAGCAGTACTTC. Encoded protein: CASSLATETYYEQYF.